The 17 T cell receptor beta chains below were found in one sample sequenced in a study of cytomegalovirus exposure and HLA in healthy donors (dated by TCRdb to the late 2010s). Library method: the immunoSEQ multiplex PCR assay. For the multiplex PCR, a mixture combining 60 forward primers for TCR Vbeta segments and 13 reverse primers for TCR Jbeta segments was used. TCRdb mirrors the immuneACCESS table, restricted to in-frame sequences. Some clones are absent from its copies; in checked studies, under half trace to an unresolved V gene, and the reason for the others is unknown. Across this sample there are about 90,000 clones, with around 85% seen only once. In total, the top ten clones hold 2.1% of the sample. The material sequenced was PBMCs. The receptors come from a young man in good health and CMV-seronegative.

This clone was counted between two and nine times. The same CDR3 arises from other DNA sequences in this sample as well. The rearrangement links TRBV30 to TRBJ2-3; D may be TRBD1 (6 bases). This CDR3 has 16 amino acids. The V gene lost 8 bases and the J gene lost 1 base, with 22 bases spanning the gap. Per germline, CDR1 GTSNPN and CDR2 SVGIG (reference sequence). CDR3 amino acids: CAGNGFVGQRTDTQYF. As DNA, the CDR3 is TGTGCCGGGAACGGTTTTGTAGGACAGCGCACAGATACGCAGTATTTT. The full variable domain, its missing parts supplied by reference TRBV30 and TRBJ2-3, is SQTIHQWPATLVQPVGSPLSLECTVEGTSNPNLYWYRQAAGRGLQLLFYSVGIGQISSEVPQNLSASRPQDRQFILSSKKLLLSDSGFYLCAGNGFVGQRTDTQYFGPGTRLTVL.

This clone appeared a few times. V usage is TRBV6-5 and J usage is TRBJ1-4; possible D gene TRBD1, 5 bases. Deletions cut 5 bases from V and 6 bases from J, with 16 bases between. This CDR3 spans 15 amino acids. CDR1 MNHEY and CDR2 SVGAGI come from the germline V gene. CDR3 bases: TGTGCCAGCAGTCGGGAGGGGAGCTCTGATGAAAAACTGTTTTTT. It specifies CASSREGSSDEKLFF.

V is TRBV11-2 and J is TRBJ2-1; TRBD2 agrees at 13 bases. This CDR3 has 16 amino acids. In germline, CDR1 is SGHAT, CDR2 FQNNGV. After removal of 3 bases from V and 7 bases from J, the junction contained 6 bases not matched to a gene. DNA for the CDR3: TGTGCCAGCAGCTTCCCCGGACTAGCGGGAGCTAATGAGCAGTTCTTC. As protein: CASSFPGLAGANEQFF.

The chain employs TRBV7-9 and TRBJ2-7; D is perhaps TRBD2 (5 bases). CDR1 SEHNR and CDR2 FQNEAQ come from the germline V gene (reference sequence). The CDR3 is made up of 15 amino acids. V lost 3 bases and J lost 7, with 19 bases in between. This CDR3 reads CASSLPSGLYSEQYF. DNA of the CDR3: TGTGCCAGCAGCTTGCCGAGTGGACTTTACTCGGAGCAGTACTTC.

The V call is TRBV5-6, the J call TRBJ2-5; 10 positions agree with TRBD2. V was clipped by 0 bases and J by 1 base; unmatched bases: 9. The CDR3 covers 18 residues. CDR1 SGHDT and CDR2 YYEEEE come from the germline V gene. CDR3 region: CASSLELAGTFPQETQYF. As DNA, the CDR3 is TGTGCCAGCAGCTTGGAACTAGCGGGGACCTTCCCCCAAGAGACCCAGTACTTC.

The CDR3, as DNA: TGCGCCAGCAGCCGGGACGGAGGGGGCTACACCTTC. Its protein is CASSRDGGGYTF. The chain uses TRBV5-1 and TRBJ1-2, with D possibly being TRBD1 (5 bases). Trimming took 4 bases from V and 8 from J, leaving 12 bases between them. The CDR3 is 12 amino acids. CDR1 is SGHRS and CDR2 is YFSETQ in the germline V gene.

This chain connects TRBV7-8 to TRBJ2-7; TRBD2 agrees at 9 bases. This CDR3 is 15 amino acids long. Trimming removed 5 bases from V and 3 bases from J; junction bases left unmatched: 8. Germline V CDR1 and CDR2: SGHVS, FQNEAQ. CDR3 nucleotide sequence: TGTGCCAGCAGCGCGGGGGGCGGGAGGGTCTACGAGCAGTACTTC. Its protein product is CASSAGGGRVYEQYF.

This clone was detected only once. This chain uses TRBV29-1 with TRBJ1-2; 8 bases are a match to TRBD1. After removal of 4 bases from V and 3 bases from J, the junction contained 4 bases not matched to a gene. CDR1 and CDR2 (germline): SQVTM, ANQGSEA. The CDR3 runs to 13 residues. CDR3 sequence (DNA): TGCAGCGTTGCAGGGGGCTGGGACTATGGCTACACCTTC. This codes for CSVAGGWDYGYTF. Complete variable domain (other parts from reference TRBV29-1 and TRBJ1-2): SAVISQKPSRDICQRGTSLTIQCQVDSQVTMMFWYRQQPGQSLTLIATANQGSEATYESGFVIDKFPISRPNLTFSTLTVSNMSPEDSSIYLCSVAGGWDYGYTFGSGTRLTVV.

This rearrangement joins TRBV4-3 to TRBJ2-1; possible D gene TRBD1, 6 bases. The CDR3 is 15 residues long. Trimming removed 1 base at V and 7 bases at J, with 14 bases between. CDR1 LGHNA and CDR2 YSLEER come from the germline V gene. The CDR3 DNA reads TGCGCCAGCAGCCAAGGGGGTGCACAGGGTAATGAGCAGTTCTTC. The encoded protein is CASSQGGAQGNEQFF.

CDR3 sequence: CASSRQVSTDTQYF. CDR3 sequence (DNA): TGCGCCAGCAGTCGACAAGTTAGCACAGATACGCAGTATTTT. The rearrangement joins TRBV5-1 to TRBJ2-3, with unresolved D. Between the trimmed V and J ends, which lost 5 bases and 0 bases, there was a span of 10 bases. CDR3 length: 14 amino acids. The V gene's germline CDR1 is SGHRS and CDR2 YFSETQ.

V is TRBV2 and J is TRBJ2-1, with 11 nucleotides matching TRBD2. After removal of 3 bases from V and 5 bases from J, the junction contained 3 bases not matched to a gene. This CDR3 is 15 amino acids long. The germline V gene encodes CDR1 SNHLY and CDR2 FYNNEI. The DNA for the CDR3 is TGTGCCAGCAGTGATGGGACTAGCGGACACAATGAGCAGTTCTTC. Protein sequence: CASSDGTSGHNEQFF. The complete variable domain, with remaining parts taken from reference TRBV2 and TRBJ2-1, reads EPEVTQTPSHQVTQMGQEVILRCVPISNHLYFYWYRQILGQKVEFLVSFYNNEISEKSEIFDDQFSVERPDGSNFTLKIRSTKLEDSAMYFCASSDGTSGHNEQFFGPGTRLTVL.

The chain uses TRBV7-6 and TRBJ2-7; the D gene is possibly TRBD2 (6 bases). Germline-derived CDR1 and CDR2 are SGHVS and FNYEAQ. The CDR3 sequence is 13 residues long. V was shortened by 0 bases and J by 3 bases, with 6 bases between the two germline ends. The CDR3 nucleotides are TGTGCCAGCAGCTTAGCGCGGGGCTACGAGCAGTACTTC. It is translated as CASSLARGYEQYF.

CDR3 loop: CARSVRAASGNTIYF. The DNA of the CDR3 is TGTGCCAGAAGCGTCAGGGCCGCCTCTGGAAACACCATATATTTT. The chain recombines TRBV5-3 with TRBJ1-3, with D tentatively TRBD1 (5 bases). TRBV5-3 is assigned to the ORF class and has an uncertain function. Trimming removed 4 bases at V and 0 bases at J, with 11 bases between. CDR3 length: 15 residues.

V gene TRBV2 combines with J gene TRBJ1-2; TRBD1 is a possible D gene (5 bases). CDR3 length equals 13 residues. The V end was cut by 6 bases, the J end by 2 bases, with 10 bases between. The germline V gene has CDR1 SNHLY and CDR2 FYNNEI. The CDR3 protein is CASRAGQNYGYTF. CDR3 DNA sequence: TGTGCCAGCAGGGCCGGACAAAACTATGGCTACACCTTC.

This chain joins TRBV6-5 and TRBJ2-7; 8 nucleotides agree with TRBD1. The CDR3 sequence is 13 residues long. The germline gives CDR1 MNHEY, CDR2 SVGAGI. The V segment lost 5 bases and the J segment 6 bases; nucleotides outside the gene matches: 6. The CDR3 sequence: CASSTLGQGEQYF. For the CDR3, the DNA is TGTGCCAGCAGTACCCTAGGACAGGGCGAGCAGTACTTC.

The rearrangement joins TRBV5-6 to TRBJ2-3, with D perhaps TRBD2 (6 bases). The CDR3 is made up of 17 amino acids. Germline V lookup: CDR1 SGHDT, CDR2 YYEEEE. V was trimmed by 0 bases and J by 1 base, leaving 15 bases between them. The CDR3 spells CASSLGVGGRGTDTQYF. Here the CDR3 DNA reads TGTGCCAGCAGCTTGGGCGTAGGAGGGAGAGGCACAGATACGCAGTATTTT.

V usage is TRBV7-6 and J usage is TRBJ1-3; D ambiguous. V was clipped by 3 bases and J by 4 bases, with 19 bases between them. The CDR3 runs 17 residues. Germline values: CDR1 SGHVS, CDR2 FNYEAQ. CDR3 nucleotides: TGTGCCAGCAGCTTGGAGGGATTCCCGAATGTCGGAAACACCATATATTTT. Translation gives CASSLEGFPNVGNTIYF.